The clone carrying this T cell receptor beta chain was seen many times. Its antigen is not known. The source of the sample is a study of post-analysis software for immune sequencing data. Notes on the study in general: F measure clustering grouped samples strongly by preparation batch. Normalized Chao1 diversity was significantly reduced in patients versus controls. Controls showed lower frequencies than patients for several TRBV segments, and TRBV5-6, TRBV5-1 and TRBV20-1 were among these.

The library was made from cDNA and included unique molecular identifiers. T cells numbering 1 to 10 million yielded cDNA molecules that totaled roughly 500,000. TCRdb reprocessed the PCR reads with MiXCR, giving one entry per CDR3 protein. The table has more than 500,000 distinct CDR3 sequences, approximately 31% seen once. Germline V CDR1 and CDR2: LGHDT, YNNKEL (reference sequence). The CDR3 loop spans 14 amino acids. Deletions cut 4 bases from V and 3 bases from J, with 10 bases between. The sequence derives from a girl between 2 and 17 years old with multiple sclerosis. V is TRBV3-1 and J is TRBJ2-1; TRBD1 or TRBD2 may be the D gene (5 bases each). The sequenced sample was blood. CDR3 in DNA: TGTGCCAGCAGCCGGGGGATAGACTACAATGAGCAGTTCTTC. Encoded protein: CASSRGIDYNEQFF.